This TCR beta chain was recovered during a study of T-cell reconstitution after alpha-beta-depleted transplantation in children. J was trimmed by 3 bases and V by 7 bases; bases with no gene match: 6. The CDR3 is 13 amino acids. Germline CDR1 DFQATT, CDR2 SNEGSKA (reference sequence). Using unique molecular identifiers, the investigators prepared the TCRbeta library. MiXCR was run by TCRdb on the PCR reads, yielding one entry per CDR3 protein. This table holds about 980,000 distinct CDR3 sequences, roughly 29% found once. Here the sequenced sample was PBMCs, mostly from graft donor cells, taken 360 days after TCRalphabeta/CD19-depleted stem cell transplant. This rearrangement joins TRBV20-1 to TRBJ1-2; 9 nucleotides align to TRBD1. This receptor was taken from a boy under two years old who had a stem cell transplant for SCID, so the T cells may come from the graft donor. The CDR3 coding sequence is TGCAGTGACCGAAGACAGGGGGACTATGGCTACACCTTC. Encoded protein: CSDRRQGDYGYTF.